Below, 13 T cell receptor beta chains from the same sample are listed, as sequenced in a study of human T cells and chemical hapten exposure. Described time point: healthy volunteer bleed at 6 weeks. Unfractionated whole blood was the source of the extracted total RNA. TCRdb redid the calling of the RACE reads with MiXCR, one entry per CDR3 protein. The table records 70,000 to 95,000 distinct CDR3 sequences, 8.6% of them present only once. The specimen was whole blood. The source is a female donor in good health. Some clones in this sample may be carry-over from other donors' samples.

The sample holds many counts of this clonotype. In nucleotides, the CDR3 is TGCAGTGCTGTTGTGAGGGCGTGGGAGCAGTACTTC. This codes for CSAVVRAWEQYF. The V call is TRBV20-1, the J call TRBJ2-7; D perhaps matches TRBD2 (5 bases). The V gene's germline CDR1 is DFQATT and CDR2 SNEGSKA (reference sequence). V lost 5 bases to trimming and J lost 7 bases, with 15 bases between them. This CDR3 region has 12 residues.

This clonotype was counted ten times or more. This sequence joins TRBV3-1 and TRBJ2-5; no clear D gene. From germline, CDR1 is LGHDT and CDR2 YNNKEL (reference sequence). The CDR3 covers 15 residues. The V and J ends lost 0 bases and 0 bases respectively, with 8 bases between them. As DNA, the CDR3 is TGTGCCAGCAGCCAAGATTCACACCACCAAGAGACCCAGTACTTC. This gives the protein CASSQDSHHQETQYF.

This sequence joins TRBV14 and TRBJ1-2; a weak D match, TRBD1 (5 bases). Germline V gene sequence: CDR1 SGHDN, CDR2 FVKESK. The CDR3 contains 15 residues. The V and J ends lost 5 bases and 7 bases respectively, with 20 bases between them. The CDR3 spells CASSAVRGNFRGYTF. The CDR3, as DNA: TGTGCCAGCAGCGCGGTGAGGGGAAACTTTCGTGGCTACACCTTC.

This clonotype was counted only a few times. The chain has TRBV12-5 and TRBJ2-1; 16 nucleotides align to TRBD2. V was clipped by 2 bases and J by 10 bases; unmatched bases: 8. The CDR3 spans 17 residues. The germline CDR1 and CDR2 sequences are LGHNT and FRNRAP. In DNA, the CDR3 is TGTGCTAGTGGTTTGTGGGGGACTAGCGGGGGGGCTTGGGAGCAGTTCTTC. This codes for CASGLWGTSGGAWEQFF.

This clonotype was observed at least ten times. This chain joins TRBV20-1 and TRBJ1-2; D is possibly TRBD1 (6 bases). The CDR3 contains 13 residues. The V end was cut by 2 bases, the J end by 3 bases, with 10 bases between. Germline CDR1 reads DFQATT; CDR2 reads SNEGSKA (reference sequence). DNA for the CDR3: TGCAGTGCTAGAAAGGCAGGGGACTATGGCTACACCTTC. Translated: CSARKAGDYGYTF.

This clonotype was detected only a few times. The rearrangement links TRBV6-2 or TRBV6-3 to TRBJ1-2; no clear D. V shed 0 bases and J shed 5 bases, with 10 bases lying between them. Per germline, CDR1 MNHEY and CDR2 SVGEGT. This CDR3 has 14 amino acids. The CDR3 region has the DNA TGTGCCAGCAGTTACTCGCCGGAGCATTATGGCTACACCTTC. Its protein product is CASSYSPEHYGYTF.

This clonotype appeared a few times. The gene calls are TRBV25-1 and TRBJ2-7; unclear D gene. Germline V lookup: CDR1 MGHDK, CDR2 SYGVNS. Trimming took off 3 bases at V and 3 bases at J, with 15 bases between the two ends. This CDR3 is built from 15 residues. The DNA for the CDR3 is TGTGCCAGCAGTGACTCGGGTTTTAACCACTACGAGCAGTACTTC. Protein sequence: CASSDSGFNHYEQYF.

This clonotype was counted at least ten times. The CDR3 DNA is TGTGCCAGCAGCTTAGGGGACAGCCGAGTCGGTCAGCCCCAGCATTTT. Amino acid sequence: CASSLGDSRVGQPQHF. J is TRBJ1-5 and V is TRBV11-1; 7 positions match TRBD1. CDR1 is SGHAT, CDR2 FQDESV, per germline (reference sequence). The CDR3 runs to 16 residues. V trimming: 1 base; J trimming: 6 bases; junction bases outside the gene matches: 9.

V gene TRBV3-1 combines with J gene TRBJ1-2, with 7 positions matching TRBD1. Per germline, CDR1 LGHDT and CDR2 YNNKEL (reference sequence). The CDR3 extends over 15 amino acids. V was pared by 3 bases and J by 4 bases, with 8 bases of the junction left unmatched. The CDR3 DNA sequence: TGTGCCAGCAGCCATCGGGGGAACAGGGGCTATGGCTACACCTTC. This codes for CASSHRGNRGYGYTF. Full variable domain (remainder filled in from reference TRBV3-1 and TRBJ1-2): DTAVSQTPKYLVTQMGNDKSIKCEQNLGHDTMYWYKQDSKKFLKIMFSYNNKELIINETVPNRFSPKSPDKAHLNLHINSLELGDSAVYFCASSHRGNRGYGYTFGSGTRLTVV.

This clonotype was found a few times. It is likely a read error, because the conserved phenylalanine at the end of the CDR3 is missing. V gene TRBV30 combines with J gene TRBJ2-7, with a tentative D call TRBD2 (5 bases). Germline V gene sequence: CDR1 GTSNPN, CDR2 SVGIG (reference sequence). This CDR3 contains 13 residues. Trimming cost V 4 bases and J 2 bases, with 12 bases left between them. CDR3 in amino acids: CAWNEGPAYEQYS. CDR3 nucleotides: TGTGCCTGGAATGAGGGTCCGGCCTACGAGCAGTACTCC.

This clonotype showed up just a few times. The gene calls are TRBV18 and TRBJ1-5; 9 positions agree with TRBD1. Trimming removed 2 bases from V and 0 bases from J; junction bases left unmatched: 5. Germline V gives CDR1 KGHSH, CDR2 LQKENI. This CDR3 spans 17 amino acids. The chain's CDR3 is CASSPSQGAYSNQPQHF. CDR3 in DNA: TGTGCCAGCTCACCATCACAGGGGGCGTATAGCAATCAGCCCCAGCATTTT.

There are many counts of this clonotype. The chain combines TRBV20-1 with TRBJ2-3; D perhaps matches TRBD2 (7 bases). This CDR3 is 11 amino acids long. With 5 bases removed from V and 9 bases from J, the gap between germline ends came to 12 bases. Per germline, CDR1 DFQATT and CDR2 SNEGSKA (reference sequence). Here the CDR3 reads CSAGGGLTQYF. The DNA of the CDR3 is TGCAGTGCTGGGGGGGGCCTGACGCAGTATTTT.

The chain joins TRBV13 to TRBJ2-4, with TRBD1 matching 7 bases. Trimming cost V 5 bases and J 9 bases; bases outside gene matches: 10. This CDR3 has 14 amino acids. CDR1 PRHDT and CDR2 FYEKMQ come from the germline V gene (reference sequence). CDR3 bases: TGTGCCAGCAGCACCCGACAGGGATCGGGCATTCAGTACTTC. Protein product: CASSTRQGSGIQYF. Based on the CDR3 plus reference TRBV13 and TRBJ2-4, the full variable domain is AAGVIQSPRHLIKEKRETATLKCYPIPRHDTVYWYQQGPGQDPQFLISFYEKMQSDKGSIPDRFSAQQFSDYHSELNMSSLELGDSALYFCASSTRQGSGIQYFGAGTRLSVL.